Below are 9 T cell receptor beta chains sequenced from a single sample in a study of patients and donors after allogeneic stem cell transplantation. From the RT-PCR reads, TCRdb called clonotypes with MiXCR, one entry per CDR3 protein. In the table there are 150,000 to 200,000 distinct CDR3 sequences, roughly 31% of which are singletons. Sequencing was done on a sample of blood, either unsorted or a sorted T cell fraction (not recorded which). Receptor source: a human donor who was either an allogeneic HSCT recipient or a stem cell or donor lymphocyte infusion donor (not recorded which). It is not recorded whose cells these are; they may come from a transplant donor.

The CDR3 protein is CASSLAFAKNIQYF. CDR3 DNA sequence: TGTGCCAGCAGTTTAGCCTTTGCCAAAAACATTCAGTACTTC. This chain links TRBV27 with TRBJ2-4, with D unclear. V lost 2 bases and J lost 1, with 6 bases in between. CDR1 and CDR2 (germline): MNHEY, SMNVEV (reference sequence). The CDR3 loop spans 14 amino acids.

The gene calls are TRBV6-6 and TRBJ1-6; TRBD1 is a possible D gene (5 bases). This CDR3 region has 16 residues. V was cut by 0 bases and J by 8 bases, with 14 bases left in between. Germline lookup yields CDR1 MNHNY and CDR2 SVGAGI (reference sequence). The CDR3 DNA reads TGTGCCAGCAGTTACTCAGTTGGGCAGGGATATTCACCCCTCCACTTT. Amino acid sequence: CASSYSVGQGYSPLHF.

The table lists this clonotype with a few counts. The chain combines TRBV6-2 or TRBV6-3 with TRBJ1-5; D might be TRBD1 (5 bases). Germline assignment: CDR1 MNHEY and CDR2 SVGEGT. CDR3 size: 16 residues. The V end lost 7 bases, the J end lost 4 bases, and 20 bases lay between the germline ends. CDR3: CASTVRPGPINQPQHF. The DNA for the CDR3 is TGTGCCAGCACAGTTCGCCCGGGACCGATAAATCAGCCCCAGCATTTT.

This chain links TRBV7-2 with TRBJ2-1; TRBD2 matches at 8 bases. This CDR3 is built from 13 residues. Trimming at V came to 2 bases and at J to 13 bases, leaving 7 bases not matched to a gene. From germline, CDR1 is SGHTA and CDR2 FQGNSA. CDR3 sequence reads: CASSLSREGPQFF. Here the CDR3 DNA reads TGTGCCAGCAGCTTATCTCGGGAGGGGCCCCAGTTCTTC.

This clonotype showed up just a few times. The chain carries TRBV25-1 and TRBJ2-5; 9 bases align to TRBD1. V was pared by 4 bases and J by 4 bases, with 10 bases of the junction left unmatched. Germline V gene data show CDR1 as MGHDK and CDR2 as SYGVNS. The CDR3 spans 16 residues. The chain's CDR3 is CASSASPGTGLETQYF. The CDR3 nucleotides are TGTGCCAGCAGTGCGTCGCCCGGGACAGGGTTAGAGACCCAGTACTTC.

This clonotype has a handful of counts. This chain uses TRBV27 with TRBJ2-7; 8 bases agree with TRBD1. The CDR3 is 15 residues long. The germline V gene encodes CDR1 MNHEY and CDR2 SMNVEV (reference sequence). V lost 4 bases, J lost 0 bases, and 5 bases stayed unmatched. The CDR3: CASSSLGQGSYEQYF. CDR3 DNA sequence: TGTGCCAGCAGTTCGTTAGGACAGGGCTCCTACGAGCAGTACTTC.

This clonotype was counted between two and nine times. The rearrangement joins TRBV6-5 to TRBJ1-1, with D perhaps matching TRBD1 (5 bases). V lost 6 bases, J lost 3 bases, and 20 bases lay in between. The germline V gene encodes CDR1 MNHEY and CDR2 SVGAGI. The CDR3 length is 16 residues. CDR3 region: CASSPTTGDFDTEAFF. DNA for the CDR3: TGTGCCAGCAGCCCCACCACCGGGGACTTTGACACTGAAGCTTTCTTT.

The chain carries TRBV3-1 and TRBJ1-1; 9 bases line up with TRBD1. The trim removed 4 bases at V and 10 bases at J, leaving 10 bases unmatched. CDR1 LGHDT and CDR2 YNNKEL come from the germline V gene (reference sequence). This CDR3 has 14 residues. This CDR3 is CASSPRDREKRAFF. The CDR3 DNA follows: TGTGCCAGCAGCCCCCGGGACAGGGAGAAAAGAGCTTTCTTT.

V and J are TRBV7-8 and TRBJ2-3; 13 nucleotides match TRBD2. CDR3 size: 17 residues. CDR1 and CDR2 (germline): SGHVS, FQNEAQ. V trimming: 4 bases; J trimming: 6 bases; junction bases outside the gene matches: 10. The chain's CDR3 is CASSSLGTSGKEDTQYF. The CDR3 bases are TGTGCCAGCAGCTCCCTCGGGACTAGCGGGAAGGAGGATACGCAGTATTTT.